One and the same sample provided the 26 T cell receptor beta chains below, sequenced in a study of cytomegalovirus exposure and HLA in healthy donors. PCR involved 60 Vbeta and 13 Jbeta primers. Clones were sequenced by immunoSEQ multiplex PCR, and TCRdb holds only the in-frame ones, with some missing. The table has some 130,000 clones, nearly 80% seen once; the top ten hold 1.1%. The specimen was PBMCs. The origin of the receptors is a male donor in good health and CMV-seronegative.

The chain uses TRBV30 and TRBJ1-1; possibly TRBD1 for D (6 bases). Trimming took 4 bases from V and 0 from J, leaving 9 bases between them. The CDR3 spans 13 residues. CDR1 and CDR2 (germline): GTSNPN, SVGIG (reference sequence). The CDR3 sequence is CAWTGDMNTEAFF. The CDR3 DNA reads TGTGCCTGGACAGGGGACATGAACACTGAAGCTTTCTTT.

J is TRBJ2-1 and V is TRBV4-3; D is uncertain. V shed 4 bases and J shed 4 bases, with 11 bases lying between them. The CDR3 has 14 amino acids. Germline CDR1 is LGHNA and CDR2 is YSLEER. The CDR3 sequence: CASSRSLSYNEQFF. The CDR3 DNA sequence: TGCGCCAGCAGCCGATCCCTGAGTTACAATGAGCAGTTCTTC.

This clone was found once. The CDR3 loop is CASRTTARDRGGHEQFF. The DNA for the CDR3 is TGTGCCAGTAGAACCACCGCCCGGGACAGGGGAGGGCATGAGCAGTTCTTC. V and J are TRBV19 and TRBJ2-1, with TRBD1 identical over 10 bases. Germline values: CDR1 LNHDA, CDR2 SQIVND (reference sequence). V trimming: 6 bases; J trimming: 8 bases; junction bases outside the gene matches: 16. CDR3 size: 17 residues.

The rearrangement joins TRBV4-1 to TRBJ2-1, with 9 bases that match TRBD2. Trimming at V came to 1 base and at J to 8 bases, leaving 6 bases not matched to a gene. This CDR3 has 15 residues. Germline assignment: CDR1 MGHRA and CDR2 YSYEKL. CDR3 in amino acids: CASSQGLAGRDEQFF. DNA for the CDR3: TGCGCCAGCAGCCAAGGCCTAGCGGGGCGGGATGAGCAGTTCTTC.

The rearrangement joins TRBV9 to TRBJ2-6; 12 bases are shared with TRBD1. This CDR3 is 21 amino acids long. With V trimmed by 3 bases and J by 2 bases, 15 bases remained unmatched. CDR1 is SGDLS, CDR2 YYNGEE, per germline. The CDR3 bases are TGTGCCAGCAGCGAGGGGCCGGGTCCGGGACAGGGGGCGGCTGGGGCCAACGTCCTGACTTTC. It encodes CASSEGPGPGQGAAGANVLTF.

J is TRBJ1-1 and V is TRBV6-6; a possible D gene is TRBD1 (6 bases). The CDR3 extends over 15 amino acids. The V gene's germline CDR1 is MNHNY and CDR2 SVGAGI (reference sequence). Trimming took 2 bases from V and 1 from J, leaving 11 bases between them. CDR3 region: CASSYLQGRNTEAFF. The CDR3 DNA reads as TGTGCCAGCAGTTACCTACAGGGTAGGAACACTGAAGCTTTCTTT.

The V gene is TRBV9, the J gene TRBJ2-1; 11 positions agree with TRBD1. The germline V gene encodes CDR1 SGDLS and CDR2 YYNGEE. CDR3 length equals 15 residues. Germline trimming cut 3 bases from V and 9 bases from J; bases unmatched to any gene: 8. CDR3 DNA: TGTGCCAGCAGCGGACGGGACAGGGGGTTGACTGAGCAGTTCTTC. Translated: CASSGRDRGLTEQFF.

The chain uses TRBV11-3 and TRBJ1-2; tentatively, D is TRBD1 (5 bases). CDR1 is SGHNT and CDR2 is YENEEA in the germline V gene. This CDR3 has 14 amino acids. V was pared by 1 base and J by 4 bases, with 10 bases between. The CDR3 is CASSLVPGLYGYTF. DNA for the CDR3: TGTGCCAGCAGCTTAGTTCCAGGGCTCTATGGCTACACCTTC.

V and J are TRBV4-3 and TRBJ1-4, with TRBD1 matching over 9 bases. CDR1 is LGHNA and CDR2 is YSLEER in the germline V gene. Trimming at V came to 2 bases and at J to 0 bases, leaving 16 bases not matched to a gene. This CDR3 has 21 amino acids. CDR3 amino acids: CASSQRATTGGVTTTNEKLFF. Written as DNA, the CDR3 is TGCGCCAGCAGCCAACGGGCGACCACAGGGGGCGTCACAACAACTAATGAAAAACTGTTTTTT.

The chain employs TRBV19 and TRBJ2-5; TRBD2 matches at 10 bases. V was clipped by 2 bases and J by 3 bases; unmatched bases: 3. Germline-derived CDR1 and CDR2 are LNHDA and SQIVND (reference sequence). CDR3 size: 15 residues. CDR3 protein: CASSILAGVKETQYF. For the CDR3, the DNA is TGTGCCAGTAGTATACTAGCGGGGGTTAAAGAGACCCAGTACTTC.

The gene calls are TRBV11-2 and TRBJ1-1, with D perhaps TRBD1 (6 bases). This CDR3 has 16 amino acids. Trimming pared 1 base from V and 4 bases from J, leaving 16 bases between. Germline CDR1 is SGHAT and CDR2 is FQNNGV. The CDR3 loop is CASSLGPRDTITEAFF. CDR3 nucleotides: TGTGCCAGCAGCTTAGGCCCCCGGGACACCATCACTGAAGCTTTCTTT. The full variable domain, its missing parts supplied by reference TRBV11-2 and TRBJ1-1, is EAGVAQSPRYKIIEKRQSVAFWCNPISGHATLYWYQQILGQGPKLLIQFQNNGVVDDSQLPKDRFSAERLKGVDSTLKIQPAKLEDSAVYLCASSLGPRDTITEAFFGQGTRLTVV.

The rearrangement uses TRBV19 and TRBJ1-5; D remains ambiguous. This CDR3 region has 14 residues. Trimming took off 3 bases at V and 6 bases at J, with 12 bases between the two ends. CDR1 LNHDA and CDR2 SQIVND come from the germline V gene (reference sequence). The CDR3 region is CASSMGDGSQPQHF. The CDR3 nucleotides are TGTGCCAGTAGTATGGGCGACGGAAGTCAGCCCCAGCATTTT.

The V call is TRBV7-2, the J call TRBJ2-4, with 7 bases aligning to TRBD2. From germline, CDR1 is SGHTA and CDR2 FQGNSA. After removal of 5 bases from V and 8 bases from J, the junction contained 6 bases not matched to a gene. CDR3 length: 13 residues. CDR3 nucleotide sequence: TGTGCCAGCAGCCGGACTAGGGCTGACATTCAGTACTTC. Its translation: CASSRTRADIQYF. Based on the CDR3 plus reference TRBV7-2 and TRBJ2-4, the full variable domain is GAGVSQSPSNKVTEKGKDVELRCDPISGHTALYWYRQSLGQGLEFLIYFQGNSAPDKSGLPSDRFSAERTGGSVSTLTIQRTQQEDSAVYLCASSRTRADIQYFGAGTRLSVL.

V usage is TRBV7-9 and J usage is TRBJ1-2; no clear D gene. The CDR3 is 13 residues long. Germline V gene lookup returns CDR1 SEHNR and CDR2 FQNEAQ (reference sequence). Trimming pared 0 bases from V and 6 bases from J, leaving 8 bases between. The CDR3 sequence: CASSLAQQNGYTF. For the CDR3, the DNA is TGTGCCAGCAGCTTAGCACAGCAAAATGGCTACACCTTC.

V gene TRBV6-5 combines with J gene TRBJ1-1; tentatively, D is TRBD1 (5 bases). The germline V and J ends were trimmed by 6 bases and 4 bases, with 12 bases remaining between them. The CDR3 spans 13 residues. Germline V gene lookup returns CDR1 MNHEY and CDR2 SVGAGI. Here the CDR3 reads CASRIPQGTEAFF. The CDR3 coding sequence is TGTGCCAGCAGAATTCCTCAGGGCACTGAAGCTTTCTTT.

This clone was detected only a few times. CDR3 loop: CASSFGENYGYTF. DNA for the CDR3: TGTGCCAGCAGCTTCGGAGAAAACTATGGCTACACCTTC. V gene TRBV13 combines with J gene TRBJ1-2; no reliable D call. V lost 3 bases and J lost 2, with 7 bases in between. The germline V gene encodes CDR1 PRHDT and CDR2 FYEKMQ (reference sequence). The CDR3 is 13 residues long.

The chain links TRBV18 to TRBJ1-2, with D tentatively TRBD1 (6 bases). Germline CDR1 and CDR2: KGHSH and LQKENI. The V end was cut by 0 bases, the J end by 5 bases, with 13 bases between. CDR3 length: 15 residues. The DNA for the CDR3 is TGTGCCAGCTCACCACCCGGCAGGGGAGGGTATGGCTACACCTTC. Translated, it gives CASSPPGRGGYGYTF.

CDR3 residues: CASSSQGAENTEAFF. CDR3 DNA: TGTGCCAGCAGCTCCCAGGGGGCCGAGAACACTGAAGCTTTCTTT. The rearrangement uses TRBV6-4 and TRBJ1-1, with 8 nucleotides matching TRBD1. CDR3 size: 15 residues. Germline values: CDR1 MRHNA, CDR2 SNTAGT. J was trimmed by 1 base and V by 6 bases; bases with no gene match: 7.

V usage is TRBV6-5 and J usage is TRBJ2-7; maybe TRBD1 (5 bases). The CDR3 runs to 12 residues. The germline V and J ends were trimmed by 4 bases and 4 bases, with 8 bases remaining between them. Germline V gene lookup returns CDR1 MNHEY and CDR2 SVGAGI. This CDR3 reads CASSFQGYEQYF. The CDR3 region has the DNA TGTGCCAGCAGTTTCCAGGGTTACGAGCAGTACTTC.

The rearrangement uses TRBV7-3 and TRBJ2-3, with unresolved D. Looked up from germline, CDR1 is SGHTA and CDR2 is FQGTGA. The CDR3 is 14 amino acids. The germline V and J ends were trimmed by 1 base and 1 base, with 6 bases remaining between them. The CDR3 spells CASSLNGGTDTQYF. The CDR3 bases are TGTGCCAGCAGCTTAAACGGAGGCACAGATACGCAGTATTTT.

This chain links TRBV2 with TRBJ2-7; 9 nucleotides line up with TRBD1. With 7 bases clipped from V and 10 bases from J, the junction kept 11 bases outside the gene matches. Looked up from germline, CDR1 is SNHLY and CDR2 is FYNNEI. The CDR3 extends over 13 amino acids. The CDR3: CASTQDRGPSQYF. In nucleotides, the CDR3 is TGTGCCAGCACTCAGGACAGGGGCCCGTCTCAGTACTTC.

The V gene is TRBV12-2, the J gene TRBJ2-2; the listed D gene, TRBD2, was not tested against the DNA. TRBV12-2 is a known pseudogene. This CDR3 comprises 19 residues. For the CDR3, the DNA is TGTGCAAGTCGCTTAGCCCGGACTAGCGGGGGGACGAACACCGGGGAGCTGTTTTTT. Amino acid sequence: CASRLARTSGGTNTGELFF.

V is TRBV7-6 and J is TRBJ1-3, with D tentatively TRBD1 (5 bases). Germline V lookup: CDR1 SGHVS, CDR2 FNYEAQ. The CDR3 runs 15 residues. V was pared by 1 base and J by 0 bases, with 7 bases between. The CDR3 DNA reads TGTGCCAGCAGCTTAGGACAGTTCTCTGGAAACACCATATATTTT. Translation gives CASSLGQFSGNTIYF.

The J gene is TRBJ2-5, the V gene TRBV10-3; D might be TRBD1 (5 bases). V was clipped by 3 bases and J by 0 bases, with 14 bases between them. Germline V gene sequence: CDR1 ENHRY, CDR2 SYGVKD. The CDR3 is 16 residues long. CDR3 region: CAISDPPAGYQETQYF. In DNA, the CDR3 is TGTGCCATCAGTGATCCCCCCGCAGGGTACCAAGAGACCCAGTACTTC.

This clone was observed a single time. This chain joins TRBV7-2 and TRBJ2-7; 9 nucleotides align to TRBD2. Looked up from germline, CDR1 is SGHTA and CDR2 is FQGNSA. CDR3 length equals 16 residues. The ends lost 4 bases at V and 5 bases at J; junction bases unmatched: 12. CDR3 sequence: CASSSRGRGGRHEQYF. The DNA of the CDR3 is TGTGCCAGCAGCTCAAGGGGGCGGGGGGGCCGCCACGAGCAGTACTTC.

The gene calls are TRBV2 and TRBJ2-7; D is perhaps TRBD1 (5 bases). The germline V gene has CDR1 SNHLY and CDR2 FYNNEI. Trimming cost V 4 bases and J 5 bases, with 12 bases left between them. The CDR3 length is 13 residues. CDR3 in amino acids: CASSVSRANEQYF. The CDR3 DNA is TGTGCCAGCAGTGTTAGCAGGGCGAACGAGCAGTACTTC.